The source of this T cell receptor (beta chain) is a study of cytomegalovirus exposure and HLA in healthy donors. The PCR ran on 60 Vbeta and 13 Jbeta primers. Clones were read by immunoSEQ multiplex PCR, and TCRdb kept only the in-frame ones, dropping some. The data show approximately 190,000 clones, with about 80% seen just once and 2% to 3% held by the top ten. Overall study results and limits: As a later analysis showed, several of the most significant clusters appeared to be linked to common viral pathogens.

Comment on this clone: Its antigen is currently unknown.

The sample comprised PBMCs. This TCR was recovered from a woman aged 50 to 65 in good health and CMV-seropositive.

CDR3 DNA sequence: TGTGCCAGCAGCCAAGAATCGGGGGGATGGGATACGCAGTATTTT. Its protein is CASSQESGGWDTQYF. The rearrangement links TRBV7-9 to TRBJ2-3; 7 positions agree with TRBD2. The CDR3 consists of 15 residues. Germline loops: CDR1 SEHNR, CDR2 FQNEAQ (reference sequence). Trimming removed 5 bases from V and 6 bases from J; junction bases left unmatched: 11.